The rows below give T cell receptor beta chains drawn from one sample of a study of cytomegalovirus exposure and HLA in healthy donors. Some clones are missing from TCRdb's copy, which holds only in-frame ones; the method was immunoSEQ multiplex PCR. Seen here are 200,000 to 250,000 clones, about 84% observed once, and the top ten hold 1% to 1.5%. The sequenced material came from PBMCs. The source is a human donor in good health. CDR3s include the opening cysteine and the closing phenylalanine or tryptophan.

V gene	J gene	CDR3 length	CDR3 protein
TRBV18	TRBJ2-7	15	CASSAGTGSFYEQYF
TRBV7-2	TRBJ1-4	14	CASSFGQYNEKLFF
TRBV28	TRBJ1-3	14	CASGLGDAGNTIYF
TRBV25-1	TRBJ1-1	15	CASSGQGVGGTEAFF
TRBV18	TRBJ2-7	14	CASSPETGDYEQYF
TRBV30	TRBJ1-5	13	CAWSVAGGQPQHF
TRBV15	TRBJ2-1	16	CATSRTGQGAGNEQFF
TRBV6-5	NA	14	CAISSRDRSYEQYF
TRBV27	TRBJ2-7	16	CASRGLAGLFSYEQYF
TRBV6-1	TRBJ1-4	14	CAVSETGEVEKLFF
TRBV5-4	TRBJ2-1	14	CASSLTSGSYEQFF
TRBV28	TRBJ2-7	13	CASSSHTAYEQYF
TRBV15	TRBJ2-1	15	CATSTAGQGASEQFF
TRBV6-6	TRBJ1-2	13	CASSSDTNYGYTF
TRBV28	TRBJ2-5	17	CASSQVVGVQVQETQYF
TRBV2	TRBJ2-5	15	CASSATSGRRETQYF
TRBV6-1	TRBJ2-1	15	CASRPGTGGSNEQFF